This TCR beta chain is from a study of blood T cell repertoires in COVID-19. Study summary: Donors in the United States, Italy and Spain gave samples during acute or convalescent COVID-19.

The assay was immunoSEQ multiplex PCR, and TCRdb's table has in-frame clones only and misses some. The table has under 250,000 clones, more than 75% seen once. Trimming at V came to 5 bases and at J to 2 bases, leaving 1 base not matched to a gene. CDR1 SGHRS and CDR2 YFSETQ come from the germline V gene. The CDR3 totals 13 residues. V and J are TRBV5-1 and TRBJ2-5; 9 bases are shared with TRBD2. The sequence was collected from a man aged 50 to 59 who had recovered from COVID-19. The sequenced sample was peripheral blood. CDR3 DNA: TGCGCCAGCAGGACTAGCGGTCAAGAGACCCAGTACTTC. Translating it yields CASRTSGQETQYF.